These T cell receptor beta chains were read from a single sample in a study of CD8+ T cells in alopecia areata. Clones were sequenced by immunoSEQ multiplex PCR, and TCRdb holds only the in-frame ones, with some missing. Here the sample spans 170,000 or so clones, 50% to 65% being singletons. The material sequenced was CD8+ T cells sorted from blood, taken at week 24, from a patient treated with tofacitinib. The receptors here all came from a human donor with alopecia areata. Both conserved end residues are part of each CDR3. The order of the fields is J gene, clone size, D gene, V gene, CDR3 DNA, CDR3 protein. The D gene is left open where the match is weak. Some rows mark clone size as missing; the rest say once, few, many or name a class of expanded clone.

j_call: TRBJ2-4
clone_size: -
d_call: TRBD2
v_call: TRBV30
cdr3_nt: TGTGCCTGTGCATGGGGGGGAGACATTCAGTACTTC
cdr3_aa: CACAWGGDIQYF

j_call: TRBJ2-1
clone_size: -
d_call: TRBD2
v_call: TRBV4-1
cdr3_nt: TGCGCCAGCAGCCAAGTAGGACTAGTGATCCACAATGAGCAGTTCTTC
cdr3_aa: CASSQVGLVIHNEQFF

j_call: TRBJ1-5
clone_size: -
d_call: -
v_call: TRBV5-6
cdr3_nt: TGTGCCAGCAGCTTGTCTCGGGGTCTTAGCAATCAGCCCCAGCATTTT
cdr3_aa: CASSLSRGLSNQPQHF

j_call: TRBJ2-5
clone_size: -
d_call: -
v_call: TRBV7-8
cdr3_nt: TGTGCCAGCAGCCCAACAGGGAAGGTGGAGACCCAGTACTTC
cdr3_aa: CASSPTGKVETQYF

j_call: TRBJ1-1
clone_size: -
d_call: -
v_call: TRBV15
cdr3_nt: TGTGCCACCAGAGATACCACAGGGCCCACTGAAGCTTTCTTT
cdr3_aa: CATRDTTGPTEAFF

j_call: TRBJ2-2
clone_size: few
d_call: -
v_call: TRBV6-6
cdr3_nt: TGTGCCAGCACTGCCACCGGGGAGCTGTTTTTT
cdr3_aa: CASTATGELFF

j_call: TRBJ1-2
clone_size: -
d_call: -
v_call: TRBV4-3
cdr3_nt: TGCGCCAGCAGCTCAGGCAGGGACTCGGATAACTATGGCTACACCTTC
cdr3_aa: CASSSGRDSDNYGYTF

j_call: TRBJ2-7
clone_size: -
d_call: -
v_call: TRBV13
cdr3_nt: TGTGCCGGCAGTCTCCGAGGGGGCGAGCAGTACTTC
cdr3_aa: CAGSLRGGEQYF

j_call: TRBJ1-1
clone_size: -
d_call: TRBD1
v_call: TRBV5-6
cdr3_nt: TGTGCCAGCAGCTCGACCCTCCGACAGGGTTGGAACACTGAAGCTTTCTTT
cdr3_aa: CASSSTLRQGWNTEAFF

j_call: TRBJ2-5
clone_size: -
d_call: -
v_call: TRBV29-1
cdr3_nt: TGCAGCGCGTCTCAAAGGCAAGAGACCCAGTACTTC
cdr3_aa: CSASQRQETQYF

j_call: TRBJ1-6
clone_size: -
d_call: -
v_call: TRBV6-1
cdr3_nt: TGTGCCAGCAGCTCCTATAATTCACCCCTCCACTTT
cdr3_aa: CASSSYNSPLHF

j_call: TRBJ1-5
clone_size: few
d_call: -
v_call: TRBV12-5
cdr3_nt: TGTGCTAGTGGTTTTCATAGCAATCAGCCCCAGCATTTT
cdr3_aa: CASGFHSNQPQHF